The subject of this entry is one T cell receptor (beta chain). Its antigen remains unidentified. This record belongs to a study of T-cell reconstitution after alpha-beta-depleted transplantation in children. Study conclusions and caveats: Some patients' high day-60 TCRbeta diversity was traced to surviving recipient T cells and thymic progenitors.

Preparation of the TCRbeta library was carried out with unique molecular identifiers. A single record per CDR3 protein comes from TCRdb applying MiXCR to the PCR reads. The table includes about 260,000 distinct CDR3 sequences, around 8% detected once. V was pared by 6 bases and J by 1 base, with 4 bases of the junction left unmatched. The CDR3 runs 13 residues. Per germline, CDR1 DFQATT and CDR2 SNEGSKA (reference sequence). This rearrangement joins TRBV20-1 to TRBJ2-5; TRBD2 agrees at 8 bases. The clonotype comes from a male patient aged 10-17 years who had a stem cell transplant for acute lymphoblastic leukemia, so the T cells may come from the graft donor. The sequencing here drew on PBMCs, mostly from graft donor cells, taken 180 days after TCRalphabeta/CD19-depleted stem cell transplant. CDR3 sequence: CSAPGTSQETQYF. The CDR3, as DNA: TGCAGTGCCCCCGGGACTAGCCAAGAGACCCAGTACTTC.